The T cell receptor (beta chain) described here comes from a study of shared clonotypes between healthy human individuals. The wider study: CD4 naive cells filled three plates per donor, CD4 memory three, CD8 naive two and CD8 memory one.

Genomic DNA belonging to each subset was distributed in equal measure over several immunoSEQ plates. Sequencing used immunoSEQ multiplex PCR; TCRdb keeps in-frame clones, though not all of them. The sample lists 600,000 to 700,000 clones, about 80% seen once, with roughly 2% in the top ten. Specimen: memory CD4+ T cells sorted from blood. The subset: CD45RA-negative fraction. This sequence was found in a woman under 40 in good health.

The CDR3 DNA is TGTGCCAGCTCACTTTCGGGGGCAACTGGAAACACCATATATTTT. Translated: CASSLSGATGNTIYF. The J gene is TRBJ1-3, the V gene TRBV18; maybe TRBD1 (6 bases). The CDR3 length is 15 residues. Germline-derived CDR1 and CDR2 are KGHSH and LQKENI. V was clipped by 4 bases and J by 2 bases, with 12 bases between them. The variable domain in full, with the rest retrieved from reference TRBV18 and TRBJ1-3, is NAGVMQNPRHLVRRRGQEARLRCSPMKGHSHVYWYRQLPEEGLKFMVYLQKENIIDESGMPKERFSAEFPKEGPSILRIQQVVRGDSAAYFCASSLSGATGNTIYFGEGSWLTVV.